This T cell receptor (beta chain) was profiled in a study of graft-versus-host responses after intestinal transplantation. Study-wide background: Recipients were given multivisceral, liver-intestinal, or isolated intestinal transplants. Anti-thymocyte globulin served as induction for all recipients, who then took tacrolimus and steroids for about three years. The study, taken as a whole, reports: Patients who carried graft-donor T cell macrochimerism also had high graft-versus-host to host-versus-graft clonal ratios in their allografts.

Germline assignment: CDR1 MRHNA and CDR2 SNTAGT. This CDR3 contains 16 residues. Trimming removed 5 bases from V and 4 bases from J; junction bases left unmatched: 9. Sequencing was performed with immunoSEQ multiplex PCR; in TCRdb, only in-frame clones are kept and a portion is missing. Here the sample spans 90,000 or so clones, about four fifths being singletons. Note on this clone: No antigen is known for it.

The material was unstimulated CD4+ T cells sorted from spleen or lymph node cells, obtained before intestinal transplant. The chain has TRBV6-4 and TRBJ2-2; 8 nucleotides align to TRBD2. This clonotype originated in a human donor who received an intestinal transplant. The chain's CDR3 is CASSRGGGKGTGELFF. CDR3 nucleotide sequence: TGTGCCAGCAGTCGGGGGGGTGGGAAGGGCACCGGGGAGCTGTTTTTT.